This T cell receptor (beta chain) was sequenced in a study of blood T cell repertoires in COVID-19. The V gene end was trimmed by 4 bases and the J gene end by 4 bases; junction bases not matched to a gene: 7. CDR1 KGHDR and CDR2 SFDVKD come from the germline V gene. The CDR3 is 16 amino acids. Repertoires were generated with immunoSEQ multiplex PCR, while TCRdb's copy carries only in-frame clones and drops some. The profile shows 70,000 to 90,000 clones, over 75% of them singletons. The sequencing sample was made of peripheral blood. This receptor was identified in a man between 60 and 75 years old with acute or convalescent COVID-19. This rearrangement joins TRBV24-1 to TRBJ2-1, with TRBD1 identical over 9 bases. Here the CDR3 reads CATSDPGTGRYNEQFF. The CDR3 DNA is TGTGCCACCAGTGACCCCGGGACAGGGAGGTACAATGAGCAGTTCTTC.